This T cell receptor (beta chain) was identified in a study of T cell responses to AZD1222 COVID-19 vaccine. General study findings and limits: Within unmutated variant regions lay the reported targets of nearly half of spike-specific TCRs. The donor cohort was predominantly white British with a female majority, and clonal diversity may have been underestimated.

Germline CDR1 MNHEY, CDR2 SVGAGI. This CDR3 spans 11 amino acids. The ends were cut back, 5 bases at V and 3 bases at J, with 5 bases in the middle. About this clone itself: The antigen remains undetermined.

Some clones are missing from TCRdb's copy, which holds only in-frame ones; the method was immunoSEQ multiplex PCR. The sample lists about 120,000 clones; approximately 89% were seen once. This clonotype was obtained from an adult in good health. Specimen: peripheral blood, collected on day 0 of AZD1222 vaccination. The V gene is TRBV6-5, the J gene TRBJ2-7, with unresolved D. The CDR3 DNA sequence: TGTGCCAGCAGTCCGCACTACGAGCAGTACTTC. Amino acid sequence: CASSPHYEQYF.